The present T cell receptor (beta chain) was sequenced within a study of T-cell reconstitution after alpha-beta-depleted transplantation in children. Overall study results and limits: By one year post-transplant, T-cell counts and diversity largely arose from T cells that were newly produced. Surviving recipient T cells and thymic progenitors underlay high day-60 TCRbeta diversity in some patients.

About this clonotype itself: What it binds is not known.

The V and J ends lost 0 bases and 9 bases respectively, with 9 bases between them. This CDR3 has 12 amino acids. Germline V CDR1 and CDR2: DFQATT, SNEGSKA (reference sequence). Preparation of the TCRbeta library was carried out with unique molecular identifiers. TCRdb ran MiXCR on the PCR reads and lists one entry per CDR3 protein. The table lists approximately 800,000 distinct CDR3 sequences, roughly 16% of them singletons. The TCR comes from a male patient under 18 who had a stem cell transplant for acute lymphoblastic leukemia, so the T cells may come from the graft donor. This chain connects TRBV20-1 to TRBJ1-3; D ambiguous. The sequenced sample was PBMCs, mostly from graft donor cells, obtained 360 days after TCRalphabeta/CD19-depleted stem cell transplant. The CDR3: CSARDNPSTIYF. The DNA for the CDR3 is TGCAGTGCTAGAGACAACCCTTCCACCATATATTTT.